The following is a T cell receptor beta chain sequence with its context. Its antigen is not identified. The sample belongs to a study of early T cells in non-severe SARS-CoV-2 infection. The wider study: The study sequenced bulk RNA from unsorted whole blood, with chains unpaired.

V was trimmed by 3 bases and J by 10 bases, leaving 14 bases between them. The CDR3 is 13 residues long. From germline, CDR1 is SGDLS and CDR2 YYNGEE. The study's findings and limits: The study's VDJdb matching favored anti-spike CD8 responses and missed private and CD4 specificities.

Tagging with unique molecular identifiers was applied to individual cDNA molecules. Each CDR3 protein is one row after TCRdb ran MiXCR on the 5' RACE reads. The sample consists of tens of thousands of distinct CDR3 sequences, 10% to 15% of them appearing once. The receptor was isolated from an adult who was a healthcare worker with PCR-confirmed SARS-CoV-2 infection or an uninfected control (not recorded which). This chain links TRBV9 with TRBJ2-1, with D possibly being TRBD1 (6 bases). The sample comprised whole blood. The CDR3 protein is CASSAGQWGEQFF. The CDR3 nucleotides are TGTGCCAGCAGCGCCGGACAGTGGGGAGAGCAGTTCTTC.